The rows below give T cell receptor beta chains drawn from one sample of a study of shared clonotypes between healthy human individuals. Here immunoSEQ multiplex PCR was the method, and the copy in TCRdb shows in-frame clones only, minus some. This sample has more than 2,000,000 clones, with 85% to 95% found just once. The sample was naive CD4+ T cells sorted from blood. These receptors came from a man younger than 30 in good health. Each CDR3 is given with its conserved first and last residue. The D gene is left open where the match is weak. For some rows the clone size is stated as once, few or many, or as a class when expanded; others skip it.

v_gene	j_gene	d_gene	abundance	CDR3nt	CDR3aa
TRBV18	TRBJ1-5	.	once	TGTGCCAGCTCACCACCTGGAGAGCCCCAGCATTTT	CASSPPGEPQHF
TRBV10-3	TRBJ2-2	.	.	TGTGCCATCAGTAGCGGACCGACCCGGGAGCTGTTTTTT	CAISSGPTRELFF
TRBV25-1	TRBJ2-3	TRBD1	.	TGTGCCAGCACCCCAGGGGGCCGGCCAGATACGCAGTATTTT	CASTPGGRPDTQYF
TRBV6-5	TRBJ2-7	.	.	TGTGCCAGCAGTTACTTCCACAAGGGACCCTACGAGCAGTACTTC	CASSYFHKGPYEQYF
TRBV15	TRBJ2-2	.	.	TGTGCCACCAGCAGACCCTTTCAGGGGGGTAACACCGGGGAGCTGTTTTTT	CATSRPFQGGNTGELFF
TRBV19	TRBJ2-2	.	.	TGTGCCAGTAGTCCCCAGGAGGGCACCGGGGAGCTGTTTTTT	CASSPQEGTGELFF
TRBV19	TRBJ2-1	TRBD1	.	TGTGCCAGTAGTATAGCCCTTGACAGGGGACAAGCCTCGAAAAAGCAGTTCTTC	CASSIALDRGQASKKQFF
TRBV7-7	TRBJ1-2	TRBD1	once	TGTGCTAGCAGCTGGGACAGCAGCATACTTTGTCTCTATGGCTACACCTTC	CASSWDSSILCLYGYTF
TRBV19	TRBJ1-5	.	.	TGTGCCAGTAGTATTTTTTTAGAAGTGGCCACTCAGCCCCAGCATTTT	CASSIFLEVATQPQHF
TRBV6-1	TRBJ2-3	.	.	TGTGCCAGCAGTGAAGTTTACGGAGTTCCAGATACGCAGTATTTT	CASSEVYGVPDTQYF
TRBV18	TRBJ1-5	TRBD1	.	TGTGCCAGCTCACACGCCGGGACAGGGGGGAGCAATCAGCCCCAGCATTTT	CASSHAGTGGSNQPQHF
TRBV30	TRBJ2-7	.	.	TGTGCCTGGAGTCGTGTGAAAACAGGGAGCTCCTACGAGCAGTACTTC	CAWSRVKTGSSYEQYF
TRBV7-3	TRBJ2-3	TRBD2	.	TGTGCCAGCAGCTCCGGACTAGCGGGGGCCCTAGGGGATACGCAGTATTTT	CASSSGLAGALGDTQYF
TRBV4-1	TRBJ2-5	TRBD1	.	TGCGCCAGCAGCACCCAATCCGGGACAGGGGCTCCCACGGAGACCCAGTACTTC	CASSTQSGTGAPTETQYF
TRBV11-2	TRBJ1-6	.	.	TGTGCCAGCAGCTTAGAGGGTCGGGTGTTCTCACCCCTCCACTTT	CASSLEGRVFSPLHF
TRBV15	TRBJ2-1	TRBD1	.	TGTGCCACCAGCAGGGTCCCCGGGACAGGGAACAATGAGCAGTTCTTC	CATSRVPGTGNNEQFF
TRBV18	TRBJ2-7	.	.	TGTGCCAGCTCACCACCGGGAACACCCGTAGGGAAGCAGTACTTC	CASSPPGTPVGKQYF
TRBV5-3	TRBJ1-1	TRBD1	.	TGTGCCAGAAGCTTCTCAGGGGGTTGCACTGAAGCTTTCTTT	CARSFSGGCTEAFF
TRBV5-6	TRBJ1-4	.	.	TGTGCCAGCAGCCCCGGAGGGGGGGCGCCTGAAAAACTGTTTTTT	CASSPGGGAPEKLFF
TRBV19	TRBJ1-3	TRBD1	.	TGTGCCAGTAGGGTTACAACAGGGGGCCACTCTGGAAACACCATATATTTT	CASRVTTGGHSGNTIYF
TRBV4-1	TRBJ2-7	.	.	TGCGCCAGCAGCCAAGAAATAGTAAGGGAGTCTAGCCCTCCTCGAGAGCAGTACTTC	CASSQEIVRESSPPREQYF
TRBV28	TRBJ1-1	.	few	TGTGCCAGCAGTTCAGGGCCGAACACTGAAGCTTTCTTT	CASSSGPNTEAFF
TRBV6-6	TRBJ2-7	.	.	TGTGCCAGCAGCACCGGGGTCCGAAGCGAGCAGTACTTC	CASSTGVRSEQYF
TRBV2	TRBJ2-1	.	.	TGTGCCAGCAGTGAAATCGGTGGTTCCTACAATGAGCAGTTCTTC	CASSEIGGSYNEQFF
TRBV6-6	TRBJ2-7	.	.	TGTGCCAGCAGAGGGGACGTTGAGAAGAACGAGCAGTACTTC	CASRGDVEKNEQYF
TRBV29-1	TRBJ2-2	.	.	TGCAGCGGTGAAGGTTCACCCACCGGGGAGCTGTTTTTT	CSGEGSPTGELFF
TRBV19	TRBJ1-5	TRBD1	.	TGTGCCAGTAGGACGACAGGGGAAGGCAATCAGCCCCAGCATTTT	CASRTTGEGNQPQHF
TRBV27	TRBJ2-7	TRBD2	.	TGTGCCAGCAGTTTACTAGCGGGAGGGCTCTCCTACGAGCAGTACTTC	CASSLLAGGLSYEQYF
TRBV6-5	TRBJ2-7	.	.	TGTGCCACCCGACTGGTAACCTACGAGCAGTACTTC	CATRLVTYEQYF
TRBV7-9	TRBJ1-1	TRBD1	.	TGTGCCAGCAGCTTAGTGGGAGGGGGCGGCACTGAAGCTTTCTTT	CASSLVGGGGTEAFF
TRBV2	TRBJ2-1	TRBD1	.	TGTGCCAGCAGTCCTCAGGGGGCGAATGAGCAGTTCTTC	CASSPQGANEQFF
TRBV7-9	TRBJ1-6	.	.	TGTGCCAGCAGCAAGTCCGGGGAAGGGTCACCCCTCCACTTT	CASSKSGEGSPLHF